This is a list of T cell receptor beta chains from one sample in a study of blood T cell repertoires in COVID-19. Produced via immunoSEQ multiplex PCR; TCRdb's table is partial and in-frame only. The sample has around 700,000 clones; just under 90% are singletons. The sequenced sample was peripheral blood. The receptors stem from a woman younger than 35 with acute or convalescent COVID-19. CDR3s include the opening cysteine and the closing phenylalanine or tryptophan. Fields, in order: D gene, CDR3 length, V gene, J gene, CDR3 protein, CDR3 DNA. A D gene is named only where the DNA matches it firmly.

TRBD1	15	TRBV7-8	TRBJ1-2	CASRETGQGAEGYTF	TGTGCCAGCAGGGAAACGGGACAGGGGGCGGAAGGCTACACCTTC
NA	11	TRBV29-1	TRBJ1-4	CSVAQGEKLFF	TGCAGCGTCGCCCAGGGTGAAAAACTGTTTTTT
NA	13	TRBV15	TRBJ1-1	CATSRDVAGEAFF	TGTGCCACCAGCAGAGACGTTGCAGGGGAAGCTTTCTTT
NA	13	TRBV30	TRBJ1-6	CAWESRMNSPLHF	TGTGCCTGGGAGTCCCGAATGAATTCACCCCTCCACTTT
NA	14	TRBV3-1/TRBV3-2	TRBJ1-2	CASSRWTTNDGYTF	TGTGCCAGCAGCCGTTGGACAACGAACGACGGCTACACCTTC
NA	13	TRBV9	TRBJ2-5	CASSGDLQETQYF	TGTGCCAGCAGCGGCGATCTGCAAGAGACCCAGTACTTC
NA	16	TRBV24-1	TRBJ2-7	CATSDSGARKNYEQYF	TGTGCCACCAGTGATTCTGGGGCCAGAAAGAACTACGAGCAGTACTTC
NA	17	TRBV4-2	TRBJ2-3	CASSLVFGGMSTDTQYF	TGTGCCAGCAGCCTTGTCTTTGGGGGCATGAGCACAGATACGCAGTATTTT
NA	13	TRBV27	TRBJ2-7	CASSSGLTYEQYF	TGTGCCAGCAGTTCCGGACTTACCTACGAGCAGTACTTC
TRBD1	14	TRBV19	TRBJ1-2	CASSTPTGGYGYTF	TGTGCCAGTAGTACCCCAACAGGGGGCTATGGCTACACCTTC
NA	15	TRBV2	TRBJ1-5	CASSDEGISNQPQHF	TGTGCCAGCAGTGATGAGGGAATTAGCAATCAGCCCCAGCATTTT
TRBD2	20	TRBV2	TRBJ2-2	CASSEVGVAGGRINTGELFF	TGTGCCAGCAGTGAGGTCGGGGTAGCGGGGGGCCGAATCAACACCGGGGAGCTGTTTTTT
TRBD1	16	TRBV25-1	TRBJ1-3	CASSETGPNSGNTIYF	TGTGCCAGCAGTGAGACAGGGCCGAACTCTGGAAACACCATATATTTT
NA	15	TRBV7-2	TRBJ2-2	CASTSLGAGTGELFF	TGTGCCAGCACCTCCCTGGGGGCGGGCACCGGGGAGCTGTTTTTT
TRBD1	13	TRBV18	TRBJ1-6	CASSQGQLEGLHF	TGTGCCAGCTCACAGGGACAGTTGGAAGGACTCCACTTT